This entry lists 30 T cell receptor beta chains sequenced from one sample in a study of T cell responses to AZD1222 COVID-19 vaccine. Profiled with immunoSEQ multiplex PCR; TCRdb holds only in-frame clones, not every one. The sample consists of some 130,000 clones, roughly 87% of them appearing once. Source: peripheral blood, taken on day 0 of AZD1222 vaccination. The receptors originated from an adult in good health.

This clone showed up just once. This chain joins TRBV27 and TRBJ1-4; D gene unclear. This CDR3 is built from 15 residues. Germline-derived CDR1 and CDR2 are MNHEY and SMNVEV (reference sequence). V shed 3 bases and J shed 0 bases, with 8 bases lying between them. This CDR3 reads CASSLVEATNEKLFF. The CDR3 nucleotides read TGTGCCAGCAGTTTGGTGGAGGCAACTAATGAAAAACTGTTTTTT.

The chain couples TRBV3-1 (or the pseudogene TRBV3-2) to TRBJ1-4; D not resolved. V lost 5 bases to trimming and J lost 10 bases, with 14 bases between them. CDR3 size: 13 residues. CDR1 LGHDT and CDR2 YNNKEL come from the germline V gene (reference sequence). The CDR3 here is CASSTLQSGKLFF. In DNA, the CDR3 is TGTGCCAGCAGCACCCTACAATCCGGAAAACTGTTTTTT.

V gene TRBV7-8 combines with J gene TRBJ1-1, with D uncertain. Germline lookup yields CDR1 SGHVS and CDR2 FQNEAQ. The CDR3 spans 16 residues. The germline V and J ends were trimmed by 0 bases and 1 base, with 12 bases remaining between them. The CDR3 reads CASSLAGGGRNTEAFF. CDR3 in DNA: TGTGCCAGCAGCTTAGCGGGAGGAGGGAGGAACACTGAAGCTTTCTTT.

The chain joins TRBV29-1 to TRBJ2-3, with 8 bases matching TRBD1. The CDR3 has 12 residues. J gave up 10 bases and V 6 bases, and 9 bases lay outside the gene matches. Per the germline V gene, CDR1 is SQVTM and CDR2 is ANQGSEA. CDR3 DNA sequence: TGCAGCGTCACAGGGACAGGAGTTGCGCAGTATTTT. Its translation: CSVTGTGVAQYF.

The rearrangement links TRBV5-1 to TRBJ2-3, with 7 bases aligning to TRBD2. Germline trimming cut 3 bases from V and 2 bases from J; bases unmatched to any gene: 6. This CDR3 region has 15 residues. Germline V gene sequence: CDR1 SGHRS, CDR2 YFSETQ. In DNA, the CDR3 is TGCGCCAGCAGCTCAAACAGCGGGGCCACAGATACGCAGTATTTT. It translates to CASSSNSGATDTQYF. Full variable domain (remainder filled in from reference TRBV5-1 and TRBJ2-3): KAGVTQTPRYLIKTRGQQVTLSCSPISGHRSVSWYQQTPGQGLQFLFEYFSETQRNKGNFPGRFSGRQFSNSRSEMNVSTLELGDSALYLCASSSNSGATDTQYFGPGTRLTVL.

This clone occurred a few times. J is TRBJ2-2 and V is TRBV2; D gene uncertain. There are 16 residues in the CDR3. The V and J ends lost 6 bases and 0 bases respectively, with 14 bases between them. Germline V lookup: CDR1 SNHLY, CDR2 FYNNEI. CDR3 nucleotide sequence: TGTGCCAGCAGACAGAGAACTCGGTCGAACACCGGGGAGCTGTTTTTT. It yields the protein CASRQRTRSNTGELFF.

CDR3 nucleotide sequence: TGTGCCAGCAGCGTAGGAGGGACTAGCGGGGGGAGTACCCAGTACTTC. This codes for CASSVGGTSGGSTQYF. V usage is TRBV9 and J usage is TRBJ2-5; 15 bases map to TRBD2. V trimming: 0 bases; J trimming: 8 bases; junction bases outside the gene matches: 5. In germline, CDR1 is SGDLS, CDR2 YYNGEE. CDR3 size: 16 residues. The complete variable domain, with remaining parts taken from reference TRBV9 and TRBJ2-5, reads DSGVTQTPKHLITATGQRVTLRCSPRSGDLSVYWYQQSLDQGLQFLIQYYNGEERAKGNILERFSAQQFPDLHSELNLSSLELGDSALYFCASSVGGTSGGSTQYFGPGTRLLVL.

The chain combines TRBV7-3 with TRBJ2-3, with D maybe TRBD2 (6 bases). The length of the CDR3 is 14 residues. Germline V lookup: CDR1 SGHTA, CDR2 FQGTGA. V lost 5 bases, J lost 5 bases, and 14 bases lay in between. The CDR3 nucleotides read TGTGCCAGCAGCCCCGGGACTCACGGAGATACGCAGTATTTT. This codes for CASSPGTHGDTQYF.

The chain links TRBV24-1 to TRBJ2-2; maybe TRBD1 (6 bases). V gave up 4 bases and J gave up 7 bases, with 12 bases separating them. CDR1 is KGHDR and CDR2 is SFDVKD in the germline V gene. This CDR3 contains 14 residues. DNA for the CDR3: TGTGCCACCAGTGAAAACAGGGACGGCGGGGAGCTGTTTTTT. Residues: CATSENRDGGELFF.

The rearrangement uses TRBV30 and TRBJ2-7; no reliable D call. V gave up 2 bases and J gave up 1 base, with 3 bases separating them. This CDR3 has 11 residues. Germline loops: CDR1 GTSNPN, CDR2 SVGIG (reference sequence). DNA for the CDR3: TGTGCCTGGAGTCAATCCTACGAGCAGTACTTC. The encoded protein is CAWSQSYEQYF.

In its sample, this clone was seen once. This chain connects TRBV10-3 to TRBJ2-2; 9 nucleotides align to TRBD1. This CDR3 has 15 residues. V gave up 4 bases and J gave up 5 bases; unmatched junction bases: 5. Per the germline V gene, CDR1 is ENHRY and CDR2 is SYGVKD. The CDR3 DNA reads as TGTGCCATCAGTGGGGAGGGGACAGGGACCGGGGAGCTGTTTTTT. Its protein is CAISGEGTGTGELFF.

J is TRBJ1-5 and V is TRBV6-5, with 10 positions matching TRBD1. The germline V gene has CDR1 MNHEY and CDR2 SVGAGI. V shed 8 bases and J 11 bases; nucleotides not matched to a gene: 15. The CDR3 runs to 15 residues. CDR3 in DNA: TGTGCCAGCGGGGGCCGGACAGGGGGTGGCGTAGCCCAGCATTTT. It encodes CASGGRTGGGVAQHF.

The V call is TRBV30, the J call TRBJ1-3; D remains unclear. The CDR3 has 15 residues. Germline assignment: CDR1 GTSNPN and CDR2 SVGIG (reference sequence). The ends were cut back, 2 bases at V and 2 bases at J, with 13 bases in the middle. The CDR3 DNA is TGTGCCTGGAGTAGGGAGGGAGAAACTGGAAACACCATATATTTT. Protein sequence: CAWSREGETGNTIYF.

The J gene is TRBJ2-3, the V gene TRBV7-2; 8 bases are a match to TRBD2. J lost 6 bases, V lost 2 bases, and 7 bases had no gene match. The germline CDR1 and CDR2 sequences are SGHTA and FQGNSA. CDR3 length equals 15 residues. DNA of the CDR3: TGTGCCAGCAGCTTATCCGGGGGGGGCCGTGATACGCAGTATTTT. Amino acids: CASSLSGGGRDTQYF.

This chain uses TRBV7-9 with TRBJ1-1; tentative D call: TRBD1 (6 bases). The CDR3 sequence is 19 residues long. The germline V and J ends were trimmed by 1 base and 1 base, with 22 bases remaining between them. Looked up from germline, CDR1 is SEHNR and CDR2 is FQNEAQ (reference sequence). The CDR3 nucleotides are TGTGCCAGCAGCTTAGTTCGTCTGGGCAGGGGACCGCGGAACACTGAAGCTTTCTTT. This encodes CASSLVRLGRGPRNTEAFF.

This clone showed up just a few times. The rearrangement links TRBV30 to TRBJ2-4; maybe TRBD1 (6 bases). The V end was cut by 1 base, the J end by 1 base, with 14 bases between. CDR1 is GTSNPN, CDR2 SVGIG, per germline (reference sequence). The CDR3 extends over 16 amino acids. The CDR3: CAWSGIRGPAKNIQYF. The DNA of the CDR3 is TGTGCCTGGAGTGGAATCAGGGGCCCGGCCAAAAACATTCAGTACTTC.

Written as DNA, the CDR3 is TGTGCCAGCAGTTACTCGCCGGCTCGGGGAGAGACCCAGTACTTC. Translating gives CASSYSPARGETQYF. V and J are TRBV6-5 and TRBJ2-5; possible D gene TRBD2, 5 bases. The germline gives CDR1 MNHEY, CDR2 SVGAGI. This CDR3 is built from 15 residues. V was trimmed by 0 bases and J by 4 bases, leaving 12 bases between them.

This chain connects TRBV7-3 to TRBJ2-5; 8 bases are shared with TRBD2. Germline CDR1 is SGHTA and CDR2 is FQGTGA. CDR3 length: 15 residues. J gave up 2 bases and V 4 bases, and 6 bases lay outside the gene matches. This CDR3 reads CASSYGASGQETQYF. Here the CDR3 DNA reads TGTGCCAGCAGCTACGGGGCTAGCGGGCAAGAGACCCAGTACTTC.

This chain connects TRBV30 to TRBJ1-5; 9 bases are shared with TRBD1. V was pared by 2 bases and J by 7 bases, with 6 bases of the junction left unmatched. Germline V gives CDR1 GTSNPN, CDR2 SVGIG (reference sequence). The CDR3 runs 14 residues. The CDR3 DNA is TGTGCCTGGAGTCCAGGACAGGGGTGGCAGCCCCAGCATTTT. This encodes CAWSPGQGWQPQHF.

The chain couples TRBV25-1 to TRBJ2-3; no firm D call. Trimming stripped 8 bases from V and 2 bases from J, with 5 bases between. Germline V gene data show CDR1 as MGHDK and CDR2 as SYGVNS. This CDR3 has 11 residues. CDR3 region: CASCSTDTQYF. CDR3 nucleotides: TGTGCCAGCTGTTCCACAGATACGCAGTATTTT.

The rearrangement links TRBV3-1 (or the pseudogene TRBV3-2) to TRBJ1-2; D unresolved. V lost 1 base and J lost 4, with 7 bases in between. CDR1 and CDR2 (germline): LGHDT, YNNKEL (reference sequence). CDR3 length equals 13 residues. The CDR3 DNA reads as TGTGCCAGCAGCCAAGTCAGATTCTATGGCTACACCTTC. This codes for CASSQVRFYGYTF.

The chain uses TRBV18 and TRBJ2-7; unclear D gene. The CDR3 contains 15 residues. The germline gives CDR1 KGHSH, CDR2 LQKENI. V was cut by 4 bases and J by 3 bases, with 16 bases left in between. The CDR3 bases are TGTGCCAGCTCACTTACTCCAGTTCCCGTCTACGAGCAGTACTTC. Amino acids: CASSLTPVPVYEQYF.

The V call is TRBV4-1, the J call TRBJ2-7; D call uncertain. CDR1 MGHRA and CDR2 YSYEKL come from the germline V gene. V was shortened by 1 base and J by 7 bases, with 11 bases between the two germline ends. This CDR3 is built from 13 residues. Here the CDR3 DNA reads TGCGCCAGCAGCCAAGTCGGGTTTGGGGAGCAGTACTTC. The encoded protein is CASSQVGFGEQYF.

This clone appeared once. The chain uses TRBV9 and TRBJ1-4, with TRBD1 identical over 9 bases. Trimming took 3 bases from V and 11 from J; bases not matched to a gene: 5. Germline CDR1 reads SGDLS; CDR2 reads YYNGEE. This CDR3 is 13 amino acids long. The CDR3 sequence is CASSGGDREKLFF. In nucleotides, the CDR3 is TGTGCCAGCAGCGGAGGGGACAGGGAGAAACTGTTTTTT.

V usage is TRBV5-8 and J usage is TRBJ1-6; D gene ambiguous. The CDR3 is 15 residues long. CDR1 SGHTS and CDR2 YDEGEE come from the germline V gene. Trimming removed 2 bases at V and 0 bases at J, with 6 bases between. For the CDR3, the DNA is TGTGCCAGCAGCTTTCGGAGCTCCTATAATTCACCCCTCCACTTT. Protein product: CASSFRSSYNSPLHF.

The chain recombines TRBV7-9 with TRBJ1-2, with D maybe TRBD1 (6 bases). Trimming took 4 bases from V and 3 from J, leaving 12 bases between them. Germline lookup yields CDR1 SEHNR and CDR2 FQNEAQ (reference sequence). The CDR3 has 14 residues. CDR3 sequence reads: CASSSGGADYGYTF. As DNA, the CDR3 is TGTGCCAGCAGCTCTGGGGGGGCGGACTATGGCTACACCTTC.

The chain links TRBV28 to TRBJ1-6; D is uncertain. The CDR3 is 12 residues long. With 8 bases removed from V and 7 bases from J, the gap between germline ends came to 9 bases. Germline V gene sequence: CDR1 MDHEN, CDR2 SYDVKM. CDR3 region: CASGTLNSPLHF. In DNA form, the CDR3 reads TGTGCCAGCGGAACCCTAAATTCACCCCTCCACTTT.

The chain is built from TRBV27 and TRBJ2-5, with 9 bases that match TRBD2. The germline V gene encodes CDR1 MNHEY and CDR2 SMNVEV (reference sequence). This CDR3 has 16 amino acids. The J segment lost 3 bases and the V segment lost 3 bases, leaving 8 bases of the junction unmatched. The CDR3 loop is CASSFVYGGGEETQYF. CDR3 bases: TGTGCCAGCAGTTTCGTCTACGGCGGGGGGGAAGAGACCCAGTACTTC.

The chain carries TRBV7-3 and TRBJ2-7; 12 positions agree with TRBD2. Germline V gives CDR1 SGHTA, CDR2 FQGTGA. The CDR3 spans 19 residues. V shed 3 bases and J 6 bases; nucleotides not matched to a gene: 18. The DNA for the CDR3 is TGTGCCAGCAGCTTCAAAAGGACTAGCGGGGTGGGGATCCGGGGCGAGCAGTACTTC. It codes for CASSFKRTSGVGIRGEQYF.

This chain links TRBV6-5 with TRBJ2-7; D is perhaps TRBD1 or TRBD2 (6 bases each). The CDR3 is 15 amino acids. The V and J ends lost 5 bases and 5 bases respectively, with 19 bases between them. The germline CDR1 and CDR2 sequences are MNHEY and SVGAGI. The CDR3 protein is CASSPWGAGTNEQYF. Here the CDR3 DNA reads TGTGCCAGCAGTCCCTGGGGGGCAGGGACCAACGAGCAGTACTTC.